Each of the 26 T cell receptor beta chains below was sequenced from the same sample in a study of blood T cell repertoires in COVID-19. Profiled with immunoSEQ multiplex PCR; TCRdb holds only in-frame clones, not every one. The sample lists roughly 130,000 clones; around 76% were seen once. Sequencing was carried out using peripheral blood. These receptors all come from a man older than 75 with acute or convalescent COVID-19.

This sequence joins TRBV5-1 and TRBJ1-6, with 9 bases that match TRBD1. The trim removed 0 bases at V and 2 bases at J, leaving 6 bases unmatched. The CDR3 spans 18 residues. Per the germline V gene, CDR1 is SGHRS and CDR2 is YFSETQ. CDR3 in DNA: TGCGCCAGCAGCTTGGGTCGGCGGACAGGGGCCTATAATTCACCCCTCCACTTT. It encodes CASSLGRRTGAYNSPLHF. Full variable domain (remainder filled in from reference TRBV5-1 and TRBJ1-6): KAGVTQTPRYLIKTRGQQVTLSCSPISGHRSVSWYQQTPGQGLQFLFEYFSETQRNKGNFPGRFSGRQFSNSRSEMNVSTLELGDSALYLCASSLGRRTGAYNSPLHFGNGTRLTVT.

The chain combines TRBV7-2 with TRBJ1-5; D not certain. CDR3 length: 13 amino acids. Between the trimmed V and J ends, which lost 6 bases and 3 bases, there was a span of 9 bases. Germline V gives CDR1 SGHTA, CDR2 FQGNSA. The CDR3 sequence is CASRLTLNQPQHF. CDR3 in DNA: TGTGCCAGCAGGCTAACGCTCAATCAGCCCCAGCATTTT.

The chain is built from TRBV7-2 and TRBJ1-5; 10 bases are a match to TRBD1. The germline V gene encodes CDR1 SGHTA and CDR2 FQGNSA. This CDR3 spans 14 amino acids. J was trimmed by 4 bases and V by 6 bases; bases with no gene match: 3. The CDR3 here is CASSRTGGNQPQHF. DNA of the CDR3: TGTGCCAGCAGTCGGACAGGGGGTAATCAGCCCCAGCATTTT.

The chain recombines TRBV15 with TRBJ1-2; TRBD1 matches 7 bases. CDR3 length: 16 amino acids. Looked up from germline, CDR1 is LNHNV and CDR2 is YYDKDF (reference sequence). V lost 3 bases, J lost 1 base, and 8 bases stayed unmatched. The CDR3 DNA reads as TGTGCCACCAGCAGTCCGGGACAGATCCTTAACTATGGCTACACCTTC. It encodes CATSSPGQILNYGYTF. Full variable domain (remainder filled in from reference TRBV15 and TRBJ1-2): DAMVIQNPRYQVTQFGKPVTLSCSQTLNHNVMYWYQQKSSQAPKLLFHYYDKDFNNEADTPDNFQSRRPNTSFCFLDIRSPGLGDTAMYLCATSSPGQILNYGYTFGSGTRLTVV.

This clone was counted a single time. This chain connects TRBV18 to TRBJ2-5; 9 bases are shared with TRBD2. After removal of 2 bases from V and 0 bases from J, the junction contained 10 bases not matched to a gene. The CDR3 spans 18 residues. Germline V gene data show CDR1 as KGHSH and CDR2 as LQKENI. The CDR3 DNA follows: TGTGCCAGCTCACCAAGGGTGAGAAGCGGGGGGTACCAAGAGACCCAGTACTTC. It yields the protein CASSPRVRSGGYQETQYF.

V gene TRBV11-2 combines with J gene TRBJ2-5; D is ambiguous. This CDR3 has 14 amino acids. Germline lookup yields CDR1 SGHAT and CDR2 FQNNGV. Deletions cut 1 base from V and 1 base from J, with 7 bases between. In DNA, the CDR3 is TGTGCCAGCAGCTTAGGTGGCAGCCAAGAGACCCAGTACTTC. This translates into CASSLGGSQETQYF.

The chain recombines TRBV18 with TRBJ2-2; D is ambiguous. CDR3 length: 14 residues. The V end was cut by 4 bases, the J end by 1 base, with 7 bases between. CDR1 is KGHSH and CDR2 is LQKENI in the germline V gene. CDR3 protein: CASSLGQNTGELFF. The DNA for the CDR3 is TGTGCCAGCTCACTTGGGCAGAACACCGGGGAGCTGTTTTTT.

V gene TRBV7-2 combines with J gene TRBJ2-2; tentative D call: TRBD2 (5 bases). Trimming cost V 1 base and J 4 bases, with 16 bases left between them. The CDR3 extends over 17 amino acids. In germline, CDR1 is SGHTA, CDR2 FQGNSA. The CDR3 sequence is CASSLDGGRVVTGELFF. As DNA, the CDR3 is TGTGCCAGCAGCTTAGACGGTGGGCGGGTGGTCACCGGGGAGCTGTTTTTT.

The rearrangement links TRBV5-1 to TRBJ2-3; TRBD2 matches 7 bases. Per germline, CDR1 SGHRS and CDR2 YFSETQ. V was pared by 3 bases and J by 1 base, with 2 bases of the junction left unmatched. This CDR3 region has 14 residues. The DNA for the CDR3 is TGCGCCAGCAGCTCGACTAGCCGCACAGATACGCAGTATTTT. As protein: CASSSTSRTDTQYF.

The chain links TRBV5-5 to TRBJ1-2; 8 bases fit TRBD1. V trimming: 2 bases; J trimming: 3 bases; junction bases outside the gene matches: 6. This CDR3 comprises 15 residues. Germline values: CDR1 SGHKS, CDR2 YYEKEE (reference sequence). DNA for the CDR3: TGTGCCAGCAGCTTAGGGCAGGGGGCTGACTATGGCTACACCTTC. Amino acids: CASSLGQGADYGYTF.

The J gene is TRBJ1-2, the V gene TRBV28, with D perhaps TRBD1 (6 bases). The CDR3 has 15 residues. Trimming shortened V by 7 bases and J by 2 bases, and 17 bases separated the two germline ends. From germline, CDR1 is MDHEN and CDR2 SYDVKM. The CDR3 here is CASTPGGGMNYGYTF. CDR3 in DNA: TGTGCCAGCACCCCCGGGGGGGGCATGAACTATGGCTACACCTTC.

This clone was observed a single time. This rearrangement joins TRBV14 to TRBJ2-3, with D possibly TRBD2 on 5 matching bases. The ends were cut back, 3 bases at V and 4 bases at J, with 14 bases in the middle. Germline V gives CDR1 SGHDN, CDR2 FVKESK. CDR3 length: 15 residues. The CDR3 DNA reads TGTGCCAGCAGCCAGGGGAGAGGTTCGGCAGATACGCAGTATTTT. This translates into CASSQGRGSADTQYF.

The CDR3 DNA reads TGTGCCAGCAGCATCGGGGGGCCGAATCAGCCCCAGCATTTT. Its translation: CASSIGGPNQPQHF. The chain joins TRBV28 to TRBJ1-5; possible D gene TRBD1, 6 bases. Trimming stripped 6 bases from V and 4 bases from J, with 13 bases between. Germline CDR1 and CDR2: MDHEN and SYDVKM. CDR3 length equals 14 residues.

V usage is TRBV3-1 (or the pseudogene TRBV3-2) and J usage is TRBJ2-1; D possibly corresponds to TRBD2 (5 bases). CDR1 LGHDT and CDR2 YNNKEL come from the germline V gene (reference sequence). This CDR3 comprises 15 residues. The ends were cut back, 4 bases at V and 1 base at J, with 11 bases in the middle. The CDR3 is CASSRRRGSYNEQFF. The CDR3 bases are TGTGCCAGCAGCCGTCGGAGAGGGTCCTACAATGAGCAGTTCTTC.

The chain is built from TRBV19 and TRBJ1-2; TRBD1 is a possible D gene (6 bases). The CDR3 consists of 13 residues. Looked up from germline, CDR1 is LNHDA and CDR2 is SQIVND (reference sequence). V was pared by 4 bases and J by 2 bases, with 8 bases between. In DNA, the CDR3 is TGTGCCAGTAGTACCACAGGGAACTATGGCTACACCTTC. It translates to CASSTTGNYGYTF.

J is TRBJ1-1 and V is TRBV28, with a weak D call TRBD1 (6 bases). The germline CDR1 and CDR2 sequences are MDHEN and SYDVKM. The CDR3 covers 15 residues. The V and J ends lost 7 bases and 5 bases respectively, with 20 bases between them. CDR3 in DNA: TGTGCCAGCATCACAGGGTGGGGGAGGGGGACTGAAGCTTTCTTT. Its protein product is CASITGWGRGTEAFF.

The rearrangement links TRBV4-1 to TRBJ1-4; possible D gene TRBD1, 5 bases. This CDR3 comprises 16 residues. Trimming removed 6 bases from V and 0 bases from J, with 14 bases in between. Looked up from germline, CDR1 is MGHRA and CDR2 is YSYEKL. CDR3 loop: CASRITGLATNEKLFF. CDR3 DNA sequence: TGCGCCAGCAGGATTACGGGACTTGCAACTAATGAAAAACTGTTTTTT.

For the CDR3, the DNA is TGTGCCACCCTCGGACAAGCCGCCAAAAACATTCAGTACTTC. This translates into CATLGQAAKNIQYF. The chain couples TRBV24-1 to TRBJ2-4; tentatively, D is TRBD1 (5 bases). The CDR3 length is 14 residues. Trimming shortened V by 9 bases and J by 1 base, and 12 bases separated the two germline ends. CDR1 and CDR2 from the germline V gene are KGHDR and SFDVKD.

This chain uses TRBV3-1 (or the pseudogene TRBV3-2) with TRBJ2-1; 11 bases are shared with TRBD2. J lost 7 bases, V lost 3 bases, and 8 bases had no gene match. This CDR3 comprises 16 residues. The germline V gene encodes CDR1 LGHDT and CDR2 YNNKEL (reference sequence). This CDR3 is CASSQSRLAGRNEQFF. The CDR3 nucleotides read TGTGCCAGCAGCCAGTCGAGACTAGCGGGGAGGAATGAGCAGTTCTTC.

This clone showed up just once. The CDR3 here is CASSLASQGAEAFF. CDR3 bases: TGTGCCAGCAGCTTAGCATCCCAGGGTGCTGAAGCTTTCTTT. The V call is TRBV7-8, the J call TRBJ1-1; maybe TRBD1 (5 bases). Germline CDR1 and CDR2: SGHVS and FQNEAQ. The CDR3 extends over 14 amino acids. Trimming took off 0 bases at V and 6 bases at J, with 11 bases between the two ends.

V and J are TRBV6-5 and TRBJ2-3; TRBD1 agrees at 8 bases. The V gene end was trimmed by 6 bases and the J gene end by 2 bases; junction bases not matched to a gene: 7. Germline values: CDR1 MNHEY, CDR2 SVGAGI. The CDR3 has 15 amino acids. The DNA of the CDR3 is TGTGCCAGCAGGTATGACAGGGGCGCCACAGATACGCAGTATTTT. The encoded protein is CASRYDRGATDTQYF.

The sample holds a few counts of this clone. V usage is TRBV20-1 and J usage is TRBJ2-7; 8 bases line up with TRBD1. The CDR3 has 11 residues. Germline V gene data show CDR1 as DFQATT and CDR2 as SNEGSKA (reference sequence). The trim removed 6 bases at V and 5 bases at J, leaving 3 bases unmatched. CDR3 loop: CSATTGDEQYF. In DNA, the CDR3 is TGCAGTGCAACGACAGGGGACGAGCAGTACTTC.

Here the CDR3 DNA reads TGTGCCAGCAGCCAAGATGGACTTGGTCAGCCCCAGCATTTT. Translating gives CASSQDGLGQPQHF. The rearrangement uses TRBV4-2 and TRBJ1-5; no definite D call. V gave up 0 bases and J gave up 6 bases, with 9 bases separating them. Germline values: CDR1 LGHNA, CDR2 YNFKEQ. The CDR3 consists of 14 residues.

This clone was picked up one time. The chain employs TRBV28 and TRBJ1-5, with D tentatively TRBD1 (6 bases). The CDR3 is 12 residues long. V shed 8 bases and J shed 5 bases, with 10 bases lying between them. Per the germline V gene, CDR1 is MDHEN and CDR2 is SYDVKM. Here the CDR3 reads CASSGTYQPQHF. CDR3 DNA: TGTGCCAGCTCCGGGACATATCAGCCCCAGCATTTT.

This clone was seen once. This CDR3 reads CSVEWDRVVDTGELFF. CDR3 bases: TGCAGCGTTGAATGGGACAGGGTCGTAGACACCGGGGAGCTGTTTTTT. V usage is TRBV29-1 and J usage is TRBJ2-2, with 9 bases aligning to TRBD1. Trimming cost V 2 bases and J 3 bases; bases outside gene matches: 7. The CDR3 contains 16 residues. CDR1 and CDR2 from the germline V gene are SQVTM and ANQGSEA.

In this sample, this clone turned up a few times. The chain has TRBV6-2 or TRBV6-3 and TRBJ2-3; no clear D. The length of the CDR3 is 14 residues. Trimming took off 0 bases at V and 2 bases at J, with 6 bases between the two ends. Germline V gene sequence: CDR1 MNHEY, CDR2 SVGEGT. The CDR3: CASSYSKLTDTQYF. The CDR3 DNA reads as TGTGCCAGCAGTTACTCAAAGCTCACAGATACGCAGTATTTT.